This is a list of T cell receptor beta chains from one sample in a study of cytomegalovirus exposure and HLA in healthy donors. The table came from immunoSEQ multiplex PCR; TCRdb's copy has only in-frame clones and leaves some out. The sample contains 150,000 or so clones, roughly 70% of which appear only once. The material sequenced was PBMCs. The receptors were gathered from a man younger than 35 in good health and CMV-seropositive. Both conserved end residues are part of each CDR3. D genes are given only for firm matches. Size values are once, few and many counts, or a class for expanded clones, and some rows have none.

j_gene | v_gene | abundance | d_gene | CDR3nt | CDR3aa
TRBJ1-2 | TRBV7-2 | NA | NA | TGTGCCAGCAGCGGAGGGACGGCCGCTAACTATGGCTACACCTTC | CASSGGTAANYGYTF
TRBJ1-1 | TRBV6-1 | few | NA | TGTGCCTCCTTCCCGGGAATCACTGAAGCTTTCTTT | CASFPGITEAFF
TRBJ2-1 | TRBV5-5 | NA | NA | TGTGCCAGCAGCTTAGGGGGAAGATGGGATGAGCAGTTCTTC | CASSLGGRWDEQFF
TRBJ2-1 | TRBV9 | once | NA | TGTGCCAGCAGCCCTCGGGTGACCTCCTACAATGAGCAGTTCTTC | CASSPRVTSYNEQFF
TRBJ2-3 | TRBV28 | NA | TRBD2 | TGTGCCAGCAGTTTATTTGGTAGTGGGAGGGGACGGGATACGCAGTATTTT | CASSLFGSGRGRDTQYF
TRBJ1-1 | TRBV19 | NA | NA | TGTGCCAGTAGTCCAGTTGGGCGAGAAGCTTTCTTT | CASSPVGREAFF
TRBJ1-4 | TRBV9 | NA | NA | TGTGCCAGCAGCCCTCAAAGGGGCGGAGAAAAACTGTTTTTT | CASSPQRGGEKLFF
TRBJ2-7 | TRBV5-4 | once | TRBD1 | TGTGCCAGCAGCTCAATGGACAGGTCGAGCTCCTACGAGCAGTACTTC | CASSSMDRSSSYEQYF
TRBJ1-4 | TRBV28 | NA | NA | TGTGCCAGCAGCCCAGTGGGGGGGGATGAAAAACTGTTTTTT | CASSPVGGDEKLFF
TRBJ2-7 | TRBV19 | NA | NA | TGTGCCAGTAGTAGACACTACGGGAAACGTCTTTCCTACGAGCAGTACTTC | CASSRHYGKRLSYEQYF
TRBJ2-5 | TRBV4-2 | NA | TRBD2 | TGTGCCAGCAGCCAGTCGCCGGGGGGGGATTTCGAGACCCAGTACTTC | CASSQSPGGDFETQYF
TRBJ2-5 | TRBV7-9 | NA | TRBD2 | TGTGCCAGCAGCCTACTAGCGGGACAAGAGACCCAGTACTTC | CASSLLAGQETQYF
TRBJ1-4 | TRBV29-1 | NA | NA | TGCAGCGTTGAAGACGTTTCTCGTAATGAAAAACTGTTTTTT | CSVEDVSRNEKLFF
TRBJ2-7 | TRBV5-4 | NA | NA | TGTGCCAGCAGGAGTGCAGGGACCTACGAGCAGTACTTC | CASRSAGTYEQYF
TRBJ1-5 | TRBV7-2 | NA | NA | TGTGCCAGCAGCACAGTTAGCGGTCAGCCCCAGCATTTT | CASSTVSGQPQHF
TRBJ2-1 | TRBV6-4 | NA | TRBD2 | TGTGCCAGCAGTGCCGGGACTAGCGACAACAATGAGCAGTTCTTC | CASSAGTSDNNEQFF
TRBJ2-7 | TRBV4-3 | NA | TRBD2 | TGCGCCAGCAGCCAAGCTCTAGCGGGGCCTTACGAGCAGTACTTC | CASSQALAGPYEQYF
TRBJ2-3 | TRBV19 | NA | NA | TGTGCCAGTAGCCGCCAGGGCCCCGCAGATACGCAGTATTTT | CASSRQGPADTQYF
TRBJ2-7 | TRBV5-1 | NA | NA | TGCGCCAGCAGAATACGAGACTCCTACGAGCAGTACTTC | CASRIRDSYEQYF
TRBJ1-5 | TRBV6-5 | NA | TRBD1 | TGTGCCAGCGGCTGGACAGGGCCCAATCAGCCCCAGCATTTT | CASGWTGPNQPQHF
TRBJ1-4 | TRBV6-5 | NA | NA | TGTGCCAGCAGAGGCTGGGGGGTGGCTGAAAAACTGTTTTTT | CASRGWGVAEKLFF
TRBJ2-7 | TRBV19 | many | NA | TGTGCCAGTAAAAAAGGCGGGGAGCAGTACTTC | CASKKGGEQYF
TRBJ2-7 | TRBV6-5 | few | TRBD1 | TGTGCCAGCAGTCCGCCAGGACAGGGCTACGAGCAGTACTTC | CASSPPGQGYEQYF
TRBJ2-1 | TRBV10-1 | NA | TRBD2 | TGCGCCAGCCAGGGACTAGCGGGGGGAGATGAGCAGTTCTTC | CASQGLAGGDEQFF
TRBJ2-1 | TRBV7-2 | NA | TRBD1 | TGTGCCAGCACCCATGGGGTGGGGGACAGAGCCTACAATGAGCAGTTCTTC | CASTHGVGDRAYNEQFF